A single sample gave rise to the 25 T cell receptor beta chains below, sequenced in a study of response to subunit inactivated influenza vaccine. TCRdb used MiXCR to reprocess the RT-PCR reads, holding one entry per CDR3 protein. The sample carries 550,000 to 650,000 distinct CDR3 sequences, 12% recorded once. Source: PBMCs from blood, taken on the day of vaccination. These receptors all come from a man aged 50 or older who received an inactivated influenza vaccine.

There are a few counts of this clonotype. This sequence joins TRBV5-1 and TRBJ2-3, with TRBD2 as a possible D gene (6 bases). The CDR3 is 17 residues long. V was pared by 0 bases and J by 0 bases, with 14 bases between. Per the germline V gene, CDR1 is SGHRS and CDR2 is YFSETQ. The CDR3 bases are TGCGCCAGCAGCTTGGGGGGTAGCGGAACTAGCACAGATACGCAGTATTTT. Translating gives CASSLGGSGTSTDTQYF.

The table lists this clonotype with many counts. The genes are TRBV7-9 and TRBJ1-1; D unclear. V lost 1 base and J lost 6, with 6 bases in between. Germline assignment: CDR1 SEHNR and CDR2 FQNEAQ (reference sequence). This CDR3 region has 12 residues. CDR3 in DNA: TGTGCCAGCAGCTTAGGGTCCGCTGAAGCTTTCTTT. This encodes CASSLGSAEAFF.

This clonotype was recorded a few times. The DNA for the CDR3 is TGTGCCAGCAGCCGGGACAGGCGCCACGAGCAGTACTTC. This translates into CASSRDRRHEQYF. This chain uses TRBV2 with TRBJ2-7; 8 nucleotides match TRBD1. CDR3 length: 13 residues. Trimming at V came to 6 bases and at J to 5 bases, leaving 6 bases not matched to a gene. The germline V gene encodes CDR1 SNHLY and CDR2 FYNNEI.

This clonotype was counted ten times or more. The chain carries TRBV20-1 and TRBJ2-5; no clear D. This CDR3 contains 13 residues. Germline CDR1 is DFQATT and CDR2 is SNEGSKA (reference sequence). The V end lost 3 bases, the J end lost 3 bases, and 11 bases lay between the germline ends. CDR3 amino acids: CSASKGREETQYF. The CDR3 nucleotides read TGCAGTGCTAGCAAGGGAAGGGAAGAGACCCAGTACTTC.

This clonotype was found a few times. The chain is built from TRBV5-1 and TRBJ2-5; 9 nucleotides line up with TRBD1. From germline, CDR1 is SGHRS and CDR2 YFSETQ. V gave up 2 bases and J gave up 3 bases; unmatched junction bases: 2. The length of the CDR3 is 14 residues. CDR3 coding DNA: TGCGCCAGCAGCTTCTGGGACAGGGAAGAGACCCAGTACTTC. Translation gives CASSFWDREETQYF. Together with reference TRBV5-1 and TRBJ2-5, the CDR3 gives the full variable domain: KAGVTQTPRYLIKTRGQQVTLSCSPISGHRSVSWYQQTPGQGLQFLFEYFSETQRNKGNFPGRFSGRQFSNSRSEMNVSTLELGDSALYLCASSFWDREETQYFGPGTRLLVL.

This clonotype has just a few counts. The chain uses TRBV6-2 or TRBV6-3 and TRBJ1-1, with 7 bases aligning to TRBD1. The CDR3 spans 13 residues. Germline values: CDR1 MNHEY, CDR2 SVGEGT. J lost 4 bases, V lost 5 bases, and 4 bases had no gene match. The CDR3: CASSTGVFTEAFF. The CDR3 DNA follows: TGTGCCAGCAGTACAGGGGTGTTCACTGAAGCTTTCTTT.

The V call is TRBV18, the J call TRBJ2-3; no definite D call. The CDR3 is made up of 13 amino acids. Germline CDR1 and CDR2: KGHSH and LQKENI. Trimming took off 2 bases at V and 6 bases at J, with 9 bases between the two ends. CDR3 coding DNA: TGTGCCAGCTCACCAAGGCAACAGGATACGCAGTATTTT. Translated, it gives CASSPRQQDTQYF.

This clonotype occurred many times. The chain recombines TRBV5-1 with TRBJ2-3; TRBD2 matches at 14 bases. The CDR3 is 18 residues long. Losses at the gene ends were 4 bases for V and 6 bases for J; bases not matched to a gene: 13. Germline CDR1 SGHRS, CDR2 YFSETQ. CDR3 DNA sequence: TGCGCCAGCAGCCCTCGGGGGACTAGCGGGAGTTCTTTGGATACGCAGTATTTT. Translating gives CASSPRGTSGSSLDTQYF.

The chain has TRBV15 and TRBJ1-2; TRBD1 matches at 8 bases. Trimming cost V 8 bases and J 4 bases; bases outside gene matches: 12. The CDR3 covers 15 residues. Germline V lookup: CDR1 LNHNV, CDR2 YYDKDF (reference sequence). CDR3 amino acids: CATAPDRGRSYGYTF. The CDR3 region has the DNA TGTGCCACCGCACCTGACAGGGGAAGGAGCTATGGCTACACCTTC.

This sequence joins TRBV20-1 and TRBJ2-5; D possibly matches TRBD1 or TRBD2 (5 bases each). CDR1 and CDR2 (germline): DFQATT, SNEGSKA (reference sequence). This CDR3 is 15 amino acids long. With 3 bases removed from V and 2 bases from J, the gap between germline ends came to 16 bases. This CDR3 is CSARGDRQTQETQYF. CDR3 DNA sequence: TGCAGTGCTAGGGGGGATCGCCAAACTCAAGAGACCCAGTACTTC.

The chain links TRBV12-3 or TRBV12-4 to TRBJ2-5, with D possibly matching TRBD1 (6 bases). V lost 3 bases to trimming and J lost 5 bases, with 10 bases between them. The CDR3 runs to 13 residues. CDR3 loop: CASSFSTGETQYF. The CDR3, as DNA: TGTGCCAGCAGTTTCTCCACAGGGGAGACCCAGTACTTC.

This clonotype came up a few times. The chain has TRBV24-1 and TRBJ2-3; a weak D match, TRBD1 (6 bases). The CDR3 runs to 15 residues. Trimming pared 2 bases from V and 3 bases from J, leaving 11 bases between. Germline loops: CDR1 KGHDR, CDR2 SFDVKD. The CDR3 reads CATSDWQGSTDTQYF. The CDR3, as DNA: TGTGCCACCAGTGATTGGCAGGGGTCAACAGATACGCAGTATTTT.

The chain recombines TRBV7-6 with TRBJ2-1, with TRBD2 identical over 14 bases. Germline V gene lookup returns CDR1 SGHVS and CDR2 FNYEAQ. The V gene end was trimmed by 5 bases and the J gene end by 6 bases; junction bases not matched to a gene: 6. The CDR3 is 16 residues long. CDR3 nucleotides: TGTGCCAGCAGCCCGACTAGCGGGGGGGCCTTCAATGAGCAGTTCTTC. Translating gives CASSPTSGGAFNEQFF.

This chain joins TRBV4-1 and TRBJ2-1; 11 nucleotides match TRBD2. Trimming cost V 6 bases and J 10 bases; bases outside gene matches: 11. Germline-derived CDR1 and CDR2 are MGHRA and YSYEKL. The CDR3 is 15 residues long. CDR3: CASRKLAGDAGEQFF. CDR3 nucleotide sequence: TGCGCCAGCAGAAAACTAGCGGGGGATGCGGGCGAGCAGTTCTTC.

This clonotype was found a few times. The chain is built from TRBV13 and TRBJ1-6; D is undetermined. The V end lost 6 bases, the J end lost 4 bases, and 7 bases lay between the germline ends. Germline V gene lookup returns CDR1 PRHDT and CDR2 FYEKMQ (reference sequence). The CDR3 spans 13 residues. The CDR3, as DNA: TGTGCCAGCAGGATGGATTATAATTCACCCCTCCACTTT. As protein: CASRMDYNSPLHF. The entire variable domain, with the rest obtained from reference TRBV13 and TRBJ1-6, is as follows: AAGVIQSPRHLIKEKRETATLKCYPIPRHDTVYWYQQGPGQDPQFLISFYEKMQSDKGSIPDRFSAQQFSDYHSELNMSSLELGDSALYFCASRMDYNSPLHFGNGTRLTVT.

This clonotype was detected only once. The chain recombines TRBV29-1 with TRBJ2-5; D gene unclear. CDR3 length equals 12 residues. Trimming cost V 6 bases and J 4 bases, with 12 bases left between them. Germline assignment: CDR1 SQVTM and CDR2 ANQGSEA. In DNA, the CDR3 is TGCAGCGTCGACGACATCCGAGAGACCCAGTACTTC. Its translation is CSVDDIRETQYF.

There are a few counts of this clonotype. The chain carries TRBV6-6 and TRBJ2-1, with D unresolved. The V end lost 2 bases, the J end lost 3 bases, and 5 bases lay between the germline ends. From germline, CDR1 is MNHNY and CDR2 SVGAGI (reference sequence). CDR3 length: 13 residues. The CDR3 DNA reads TGTGCCAGCAGTTACCTAGACTACAATGAGCAGTTCTTC. It specifies CASSYLDYNEQFF.

This clonotype was detected only a few times. J is TRBJ2-7 and V is TRBV12-3 or TRBV12-4; D not certain. V was pared by 6 bases and J by 3 bases, with 9 bases between. The CDR3 extends over 12 amino acids. Written as DNA, the CDR3 is TGTGCCAGCAGCCTACAAAACTACGAGCAGTACTTC. As protein: CASSLQNYEQYF.

The chain combines TRBV20-1 with TRBJ2-7; 11 bases agree with TRBD2. The ends lost 4 bases at V and 3 bases at J; junction bases unmatched: 5. The CDR3 length is 14 residues. The V gene's germline CDR1 is DFQATT and CDR2 SNEGSKA (reference sequence). CDR3 in amino acids: CSATPGTSGYEQYF. In nucleotides, the CDR3 is TGCAGTGCTACCCCCGGGACTAGCGGCTACGAGCAGTACTTC.

J is TRBJ2-5 and V is TRBV28; weak D call: TRBD2 (5 bases). CDR3 length: 14 residues. Germline V gene sequence: CDR1 MDHEN, CDR2 SYDVKM. V dropped 6 bases and J dropped 0 bases, with 11 bases sitting between them. CDR3 DNA sequence: TGTGCCAGCAGCCGGCGGGTCAACCAAGAGACCCAGTACTTC. Translation: CASSRRVNQETQYF.

This clonotype was recorded a few times. The CDR3 is CASSYDPGSTYEQYF. DNA for the CDR3: TGTGCCAGCAGTTATGACCCGGGATCAACCTACGAGCAGTACTTC. The chain couples TRBV6-5 to TRBJ2-7, with D perhaps matching TRBD2 (5 bases). The V end was cut by 3 bases, the J end by 2 bases, with 14 bases between. Per germline, CDR1 MNHEY and CDR2 SVGAGI. The CDR3 runs 15 residues.

The chain couples TRBV12-3 or TRBV12-4 to TRBJ2-7; D is unclear. V was shortened by 7 bases and J by 3 bases, with 13 bases between the two germline ends. The CDR3 covers 13 residues. The DNA of the CDR3 is TGTGCCAGCACGTCCACAAGATTCTACGAGCAGTACTTC. Its translation: CASTSTRFYEQYF.

The chain joins TRBV4-3 to TRBJ2-3, with D maybe TRBD2 (5 bases). Germline values: CDR1 LGHNA, CDR2 YSLEER. V lost 0 bases and J lost 1, with 14 bases in between. The CDR3 is 17 amino acids. CDR3 sequence: CASSQELGFPGTDTQYF. Here the CDR3 DNA reads TGCGCCAGCAGCCAAGAACTAGGATTCCCTGGCACAGATACGCAGTATTTT.

This clonotype was detected a few times. This sequence joins TRBV11-2 and TRBJ2-7, with 7 bases that match TRBD1. The CDR3 covers 13 residues. Germline V gene lookup returns CDR1 SGHAT and CDR2 FQNNGV. J lost 4 bases, V lost 3 bases, and 3 bases had no gene match. CDR3 sequence reads: CASSFDRVYEQYF. CDR3 sequence (DNA): TGTGCCAGCAGCTTCGACAGGGTTTACGAGCAGTACTTC.

This chain links TRBV24-1 with TRBJ2-3, with 8 bases that match TRBD1. With V trimmed by 4 bases and J by 3 bases, 5 bases remained unmatched. CDR3 size: 15 residues. Germline V lookup: CDR1 KGHDR, CDR2 SFDVKD. The CDR3 bases are TGTGCCACCAGTGAGACAGGGGTAGGGACAGATACGCAGTATTTT. Amino acid sequence: CATSETGVGTDTQYF.